The source of this TCR beta chain is a study of blood T cell repertoires in COVID-19. On the study more broadly: Samples taken during acute and convalescent COVID-19 were collected in the United States, Italy and Spain. The cDNA or gDNA used as material had been derived from T cells, B-cell-depleted T cells, or PBMCs.

Patients from Seattle were sampled longitudinally, starting during active infection. Per the authors' pipeline: Reference gene primer amplification yielded estimated nucleated cell counts. The method was immunoSEQ multiplex PCR; TCRdb's version includes in-frame clones alone and lacks a portion of them. The V and J calls and clone size are taken from that table; D and trimming were inferred from the DNA. The sample includes around 250,000 clones, around 88% of them seen just once. This receptor was identified in a woman older than 75 with COVID-19, enrolled during active disease. Input material: peripheral blood.

The CDR3 bases are TGTGCCAGCAGGAGAGCTAGCAATCAGCCCCAGCATTTT. Residues: CASRRASNQPQHF. This chain uses TRBV12-3 or TRBV12-4 with TRBJ1-5; D gene unclear. V lost 6 bases and J lost 0, with 6 bases in between. This CDR3 contains 13 residues.